The rows below give T cell receptor beta chains drawn from one sample of a study of cytomegalovirus exposure and HLA in healthy donors. The table came from immunoSEQ multiplex PCR; TCRdb's copy has only in-frame clones and leaves some out. The data contain approximately 190,000 clones, 75% to 90% of them singletons. Sequences were obtained from PBMCs. The receptors stem from a man aged 35-49 years in good health and CMV-seropositive. Each CDR3 is given with its conserved first and last residue. Fields, in order: clone size, J gene, V gene, D gene, CDR3 protein, CDR3 DNA. The D gene is left open where the match is weak. Size values are once, few and many counts, or a class for expanded clones, and some rows have none.

NA	TRBJ2-7	TRBV6-5	TRBD2	CASSRAGVGEQYF	TGTGCCAGCAGCCGAGCGGGGGTGGGCGAGCAGTACTTC
once	TRBJ1-6	TRBV5-6	NA	CASSSYVRNSPLHF	TGTGCCAGCAGCTCCTACGTTCGGAATTCACCCCTCCACTTT
NA	TRBJ2-1	TRBV27	TRBD2	CASTLLANNEQFF	TGTGCCAGCACCTTACTAGCGAACAATGAGCAGTTCTTC
NA	TRBJ2-3	TRBV11-2	NA	CASSLGRGPTDTQYF	TGTGCCAGCAGCTTAGGGAGGGGGCCCACAGATACGCAGTATTTT
NA	TRBJ1-5	TRBV5-4	TRBD1	CASSLGTGFNQPQHF	TGTGCCAGCAGCTTGGGGACAGGGTTCAATCAGCCCCAGCATTTT
NA	TRBJ2-1	TRBV6-7	TRBD2	CASSTEASGGGSINEQFF	TGTGCCAGCAGTACCGAGGCCAGCGGGGGGGGATCGATAAATGAGCAGTTCTTC
few	TRBJ2-2	TRBV5-1	NA	CASSLALGQTGELFF	TGCGCCAGCAGCTTGGCTCTTGGGCAAACCGGGGAGCTGTTTTTT
many	TRBJ1-5	TRBV2	NA	CASSEVGGSNQPQHF	TGTGCCAGCAGTGAAGTCGGGGGTAGCAATCAGCCCCAGCATTTT
once	TRBJ1-5	TRBV21-1	NA	CASSKARQGPQPQHF	TGTGCCAGCAGCAAAGCTAGACAGGGTCCACAGCCCCAGCATTTT
NA	TRBJ2-7	TRBV5-8	TRBD1	CASSSYRDSSYEQYF	TGTGCCAGCAGCTCCTACCGGGACAGTTCCTACGAGCAGTACTTC
NA	TRBJ2-3	TRBV29-1	NA	CSVSSGSTDAQYF	TGCAGCGTTAGTAGCGGCAGCACAGATGCGCAGTATTTT
NA	TRBJ1-1	TRBV27	NA	CASSYRLRNTEAFF	TGTGCCAGCAGTTATCGACTGAGGAACACTGAAGCTTTCTTT
NA	TRBJ1-6	TRBV5-6	TRBD1	CASSSYRGAGSPLHF	TGTGCCAGCAGCTCCTACAGGGGAGCAGGTTCACCCCTCCACTTT
NA	TRBJ2-2	TRBV6-5	TRBD2	CASSYDSGGNTGELFF	TGTGCCAGCAGTTACGATAGCGGGGGGAACACCGGGGAGCTGTTTTTT
few	TRBJ2-3	TRBV6-5	TRBD2	CASSDGGATDTQYF	TGTGCCAGCAGTGACGGGGGGGCCACAGATACGCAGTATTTT
once	TRBJ2-7	TRBV10-3	NA	CAISDSPYEQYF	TGTGCCATTTCGGACAGCCCCTACGAGCAGTACTTC
NA	TRBJ2-7	TRBV5-6	TRBD1	CASSWDRSSYEQYF	TGTGCCAGCAGCTGGGACAGGAGCTCCTACGAGCAGTACTTC
NA	TRBJ2-5	TRBV7-8	NA	CASSAIGGPETQYF	TGTGCCAGCAGTGCGATCGGGGGGCCAGAGACCCAGTACTTC
NA	TRBJ2-1	TRBV6-5	NA	CASSYLADNEQFF	TGTGCCAGCAGTTACCTGGCAGACAATGAGCAGTTCTTC
NA	TRBJ1-2	TRBV12-5	TRBD1	CASGSSEGARNGYTF	TGTGCTAGTGGTTCGTCCGAGGGGGCGCGGAATGGCTACACCTTC
NA	TRBJ2-5	TRBV27	TRBD1	CASSPPGGYETQYF	TGTGCCAGCAGTCCCCCAGGGGGCTATGAGACCCAGTACTTC
NA	TRBJ2-1	TRBV7-6	TRBD2	CASSELAGGTNYNEQFF	TGTGCCAGCAGCGAACTAGCGGGGGGAACCAATTACAATGAGCAGTTCTTC
few	TRBJ1-5	TRBV6-6	TRBD1	CASTRTGQGDQPQHF	TGTGCCAGCACCCGCACGGGACAGGGGGATCAGCCCCAGCATTTT
NA	TRBJ2-2	TRBV25-1	NA	CASSELGVGGELFF	TGTGCCAGCAGTGAACTAGGGGTGGGCGGGGAGCTGTTTTTT
NA	TRBJ1-1	TRBV5-1	NA	CASTSNTEAFF	TGCGCCAGCACCTCGAACACTGAAGCTTTCTTT
NA	TRBJ2-5	TRBV19	NA	CASSFTATPPGAQYF	TGTGCCAGTAGTTTCACAGCGACCCCGCCGGGGGCCCAGTACTTC
NA	TRBJ1-3	TRBV5-4	NA	CASSRGGLTSGNTIYF	TGTGCCAGCAGCCGCGGGGGACTCACCTCTGGAAACACCATATATTTT
few	TRBJ1-2	TRBV27	TRBD1	CASSYTGGSGYTF	TGTGCCAGCAGTTACACAGGGGGCAGCGGCTACACCTTC
NA	TRBJ2-1	TRBV18	TRBD1	CASSPLGGTGTYNEQFF	TGTGCCAGCTCACCCCTTGGCGGGACAGGGACTTACAATGAGCAGTTCTTC
NA	TRBJ2-2	TRBV5-1	TRBD1	CASSSGQYTGELFF	TGCGCCAGCAGCTCGGGACAGTACACCGGGGAGCTGTTTTTT
NA	TRBJ2-7	TRBV4-3	NA	CASSHQDSSYEQYF	TGCGCCAGCAGCCACCAAGACAGCTCCTACGAGCAGTACTTC
NA	TRBJ2-4	TRBV19	NA	CASSVGGLAKNIQYF	TGTGCCAGTAGTGTGGGGGGGCTAGCCAAAAACATTCAGTACTTC
NA	TRBJ2-3	TRBV12-5	NA	CASGFGHTDTQYF	TGTGCTAGTGGTTTTGGACACACAGATACGCAGTATTTT
once	TRBJ1-1	TRBV29-1	NA	CSVEELALNTEAFF	TGCAGCGTTGAAGAATTGGCATTGAACACTGAAGCTTTCTTT
NA	TRBJ1-2	TRBV6-1	NA	CAIAGPGYGYTF	TGTGCCATCGCAGGTCCTGGCTATGGCTACACCTTC
NA	TRBJ1-2	TRBV27	TRBD1	CASSLLGQGVVYGYTF	TGTGCCAGCAGTTTACTAGGGCAGGGGGTAGTTTATGGCTACACCTTC
NA	TRBJ2-7	TRBV27	TRBD2	CASSLSGGLTYEQYF	TGTGCCAGCAGTTTGAGCGGGGGGCTAACCTACGAGCAGTACTTC
NA	TRBJ1-1	TRBV5-1	NA	CASSPMGGGEAFF	TGCGCCAGCAGCCCCATGGGGGGGGGTGAAGCTTTCTTT
NA	TRBJ1-2	TRBV30	TRBD1	CAWIRDRGYGYTF	TGTGCCTGGATTCGGGACAGGGGCTATGGCTACACCTTC
NA	TRBJ2-6	TRBV19	TRBD1	CASSKGQGVPGANVLTF	TGTGCCAGTAGTAAAGGACAGGGGGTCCCCGGGGCCAACGTCCTGACTTTC